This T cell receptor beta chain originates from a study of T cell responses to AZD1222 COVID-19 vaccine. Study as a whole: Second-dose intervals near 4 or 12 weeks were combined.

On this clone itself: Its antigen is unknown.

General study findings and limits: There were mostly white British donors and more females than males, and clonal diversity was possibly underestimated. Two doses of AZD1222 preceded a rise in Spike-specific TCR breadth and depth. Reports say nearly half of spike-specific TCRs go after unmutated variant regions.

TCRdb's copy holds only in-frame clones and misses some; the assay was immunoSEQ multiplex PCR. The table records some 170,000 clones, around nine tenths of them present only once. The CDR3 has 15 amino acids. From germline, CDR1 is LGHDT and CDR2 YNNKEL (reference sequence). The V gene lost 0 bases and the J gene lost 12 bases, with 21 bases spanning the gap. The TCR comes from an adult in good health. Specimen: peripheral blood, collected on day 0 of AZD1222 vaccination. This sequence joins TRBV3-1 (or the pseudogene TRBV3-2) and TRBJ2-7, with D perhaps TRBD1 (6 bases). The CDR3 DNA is TGTGCCAGCAGCCAAGAGGGAACAGGGAAGGTTTGGTTGTACGTC. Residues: CASSQEGTGKVWLYV.